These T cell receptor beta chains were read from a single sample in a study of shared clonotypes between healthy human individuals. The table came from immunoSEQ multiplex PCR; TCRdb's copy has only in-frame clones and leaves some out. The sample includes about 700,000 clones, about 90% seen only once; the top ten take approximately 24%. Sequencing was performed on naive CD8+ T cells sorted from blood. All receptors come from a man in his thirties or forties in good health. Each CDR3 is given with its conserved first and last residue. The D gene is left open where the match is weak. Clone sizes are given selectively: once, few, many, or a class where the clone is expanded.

DNA: TGTGCCAGCAGCTTAGGACTAGCTTACAGTAGGTACAATGAGCAGTTCTTC
CDR3: CASSLGLAYSRYNEQFF
D: TRBD2
size: -
length: 17
J: TRBJ2-1
V: TRBV7-2

DNA: TGTGCCAGCAGTCTACGGTCGGGACTCTACGAGCAGTACTTC
CDR3: CASSLRSGLYEQYF
D: -
size: -
length: 14
J: TRBJ2-7
V: TRBV27

DNA: TGTGCCAGCAGCCCGGGGACAGGGGGTACCTACGAGCAGTACTTC
CDR3: CASSPGTGGTYEQYF
D: TRBD1
size: -
length: 15
J: TRBJ2-7
V: TRBV9

DNA: TGTGCCAGCAGCTTAGAGCCGGGGAGGGAGACCCAGTACTTC
CDR3: CASSLEPGRETQYF
D: -
size: -
length: 14
J: TRBJ2-5
V: TRBV7-6

DNA: TGTGCCAGCAGCGGGAGGGGAGGGGTGGTAGATACGCAGTATTTT
CDR3: CASSGRGGVVDTQYF
D: TRBD2
size: -
length: 15
J: TRBJ2-3
V: TRBV11-3

DNA: TGTGCCAGCAGCGTAGACCCGAGTACTGAAGCTTTCTTT
CDR3: CASSVDPSTEAFF
D: -
size: -
length: 13
J: TRBJ1-1
V: TRBV9

DNA: TGTGCCAGCAGTCCTCGAGGTGGTGCAACTAATGAAAAACTGTTTTTT
CDR3: CASSPRGGATNEKLFF
D: -
size: -
length: 16
J: TRBJ1-4
V: TRBV27

DNA: TGTGCCACCGCGGGAGTCGGTTACAATGAGCAGTTCTTC
CDR3: CATAGVGYNEQFF
D: TRBD2
size: -
length: 13
J: TRBJ2-1
V: TRBV2

DNA: TGTGCCAGCAGCCCCCCGGGACAGGGACGCCAAGAGACCCAGTACTTC
CDR3: CASSPPGQGRQETQYF
D: TRBD1
size: once
length: 16
J: TRBJ2-5
V: TRBV7-9

DNA: TGTGCCAGCAGTTTTAGGGGACCCTACGAGCAGTACTTC
CDR3: CASSFRGPYEQYF
D: -
size: -
length: 13
J: TRBJ2-7
V: TRBV27

DNA: TGTGCCAGCAGTTCCTTGCCCAGAACCTACGAGCAGTACTTC
CDR3: CASSSLPRTYEQYF
D: -
size: -
length: 14
J: TRBJ2-7
V: TRBV27

DNA: TGCGCCAGCCAGGGGCGGGAACTAAGTCCCTACGAGCAGTACTTC
CDR3: CASQGRELSPYEQYF
D: -
size: -
length: 15
J: TRBJ2-7
V: TRBV10-2

DNA: TGCGCCAGCAGCCGGCTAGCGGGAGCGAATGAGCAGTTCTTC
CDR3: CASSRLAGANEQFF
D: TRBD2
size: -
length: 14
J: TRBJ2-1
V: TRBV4-1

DNA: TGCGCCAGCAGCCAAGATCCGTTTGCCGCCCAAACCCAGTACTTC
CDR3: CASSQDPFAAQTQYF
D: -
size: -
length: 15
J: TRBJ2-5
V: TRBV4-1

DNA: TGTGCCAGCAGCCCAAGCGAAGGACAGAAGGAGGAGGAGACCCAGTACTTC
CDR3: CASSPSEGQKEEETQYF
D: -
size: -
length: 17
J: TRBJ2-5
V: TRBV7-9

DNA: TGTGCCAGCAGCGTAGGGTCGTCGGGGATGGGCACTGAAGCTTTCTTT
CDR3: CASSVGSSGMGTEAFF
D: -
size: -
length: 16
J: TRBJ1-1
V: TRBV9

DNA: TGTGCCAGCAGCGCGACTAGCGGGAGTCTCTTCTACGAGCAGTACTTC
CDR3: CASSATSGSLFYEQYF
D: TRBD2
size: -
length: 16
J: TRBJ2-7
V: TRBV27

DNA: TGCGCCAGCAGCCAAGGGACAGCGAACACTGAAGCTTTCTTT
CDR3: CASSQGTANTEAFF
D: -
size: -
length: 14
J: TRBJ1-1
V: TRBV4-3

DNA: TGTGCCAGCAGCGCCCGGCCCGGGGAGCTGTTTTTT
CDR3: CASSARPGELFF
D: -
size: -
length: 12
J: TRBJ2-2
V: TRBV9

DNA: TGTGCCAGCAGTCTCCAGGGTTCGAACACTGAAGCTTTCTTT
CDR3: CASSLQGSNTEAFF
D: -
size: -
length: 14
J: TRBJ1-1
V: TRBV27

DNA: TGTGCCAGTAGTCAGGGAGGTTTGGACTATGGCTACACCTTC
CDR3: CASSQGGLDYGYTF
D: -
size: -
length: 14
J: TRBJ1-2
V: TRBV19

DNA: TGTGCCAGCAGTAGACTAGCGGGAGTGAATGAGCAGTTCTTC
CDR3: CASSRLAGVNEQFF
D: TRBD2
size: -
length: 14
J: TRBJ2-1
V: TRBV28

DNA: TGCGCCAGCAGCTACCTTCCGTACGGGGGCCAGCGAACCAACCAAGGGCTGTTTTTT
CDR3: CASSYLPYGGQRTNQGLFF
D: -
size: -
length: 19
J: TRBJ1-4
V: TRBV5-1

DNA: TGTGCCAGCAGTTTACGGCAGGCAACTAATGAAAAACTGTTTTTT
CDR3: CASSLRQATNEKLFF
D: -
size: -
length: 15
J: TRBJ1-4
V: TRBV27

DNA: TGTGCCAGCAGCGTTGGTGAGCAGTTCTTC
CDR3: CASSVGEQFF
D: -
size: -
length: 10
J: TRBJ2-1
V: TRBV7-9

DNA: TGTGCCAGCAGTTTAACCATCGGGACTTCTATTTCCTACGAGCAGTACTTC
CDR3: CASSLTIGTSISYEQYF
D: -
size: -
length: 17
J: TRBJ2-7
V: TRBV28

DNA: TGTGCCAGCTCACCACCGGTCGAGGGGTATGGCTACACCTTC
CDR3: CASSPPVEGYGYTF
D: -
size: -
length: 14
J: TRBJ1-2
V: TRBV18

DNA: TGCAGCGTTGAGGTTAAGGCTGAGCAGTTCTTC
CDR3: CSVEVKAEQFF
D: -
size: -
length: 11
J: TRBJ2-1
V: TRBV29-1

DNA: TGTGCCAGCAGGGACCACGGTGGGTATGGCTACACCTTC
CDR3: CASRDHGGYGYTF
D: -
size: -
length: 13
J: TRBJ1-2
V: TRBV2

DNA: TGTGCCAGCAGTTATGGTCTCAGGCAGTTCTTC
CDR3: CASSYGLRQFF
D: -
size: -
length: 11
J: TRBJ2-1
V: TRBV6-6

DNA: TGTGCCAGCAGTAGCGTTGGGGAGCAGTTCTTC
CDR3: CASSSVGEQFF
D: -
size: once
length: 11
J: TRBJ2-1
V: TRBV28

DNA: TGCGCCAGCAGCCAAGACCCAGGGGGGGCAGATACGCAGTATTTT
CDR3: CASSQDPGGADTQYF
D: -
size: -
length: 15
J: TRBJ2-3
V: TRBV4-1

DNA: TGTGCCACCAGCAGGGGACTAGCGGAAGAGACCCAGTACTTC
CDR3: CATSRGLAEETQYF
D: TRBD2
size: -
length: 14
J: TRBJ2-5
V: TRBV15

DNA: TGTGCCAGCAGCTCATTTCAAGTTGGGTTTATTAGCAATCAGCCCCAGCATTTT
CDR3: CASSSFQVGFISNQPQHF
D: -
size: -
length: 18
J: TRBJ1-5
V: TRBV7-8

DNA: TGTGCCTGGGATCTGGGGGTTTCGGGGACTGAAGCTTTCTTT
CDR3: CAWDLGVSGTEAFF
D: -
size: -
length: 14
J: TRBJ1-1
V: TRBV30

DNA: TGTGCCAGCAGCCGGGTTGGCAGGAACACCGGGGAGCTGTTTTTT
CDR3: CASSRVGRNTGELFF
D: -
size: -
length: 15
J: TRBJ2-2
V: TRBV5-6

DNA: TGTGCCAGCAGTTTATCGGGACGACGCTACGAGCAGTACTTC
CDR3: CASSLSGRRYEQYF
D: -
size: -
length: 14
J: TRBJ2-7
V: TRBV6-6

DNA: TGTGCCATCAGTGAGGGGAAACAGGCGGGGACTGAAGCTTTCTTT
CDR3: CAISEGKQAGTEAFF
D: -
size: -
length: 15
J: TRBJ1-1
V: TRBV10-3

DNA: TGTGCCAGTAGTCCTCTAACAGGGTACGAGCAGTACTTC
CDR3: CASSPLTGYEQYF
D: -
size: -
length: 13
J: TRBJ2-7
V: TRBV19

DNA: TGTGCCAGCAGCCTCATAACGGGGGACTCGTCCTACGAGCAGTACTTC
CDR3: CASSLITGDSSYEQYF
D: -
size: -
length: 16
J: TRBJ2-7
V: TRBV7-6

DNA: TGTGCCAGCAGCGTAAAATCAGGGTTATATGACGAGCAGTACTTC
CDR3: CASSVKSGLYDEQYF
D: -
size: -
length: 15
J: TRBJ2-7
V: TRBV9

DNA: TGTGCCACCAGCAGAGTTGGCAGCGCCGAGCCTATTCCCGGGGCCAACGTCCTGACTTTC
CDR3: CATSRVGSAEPIPGANVLTF
D: -
size: -
length: 20
J: TRBJ2-6
V: TRBV15

DNA: TGTGCCAGCAGTGGGGGAACGGGAAATCAGCCCCAGCATTTT
CDR3: CASSGGTGNQPQHF
D: -
size: -
length: 14
J: TRBJ1-5
V: TRBV27

DNA: TGTGCCAGCAGTCCCGGTATGGGATTGTCTGGGGCCAACGTCCTGACTTTC
CDR3: CASSPGMGLSGANVLTF
D: -
size: -
length: 17
J: TRBJ2-6
V: TRBV28

DNA: TGTGCCACCAAAGCGGGAGAGATGAACACCGGGGAGCTGTTTTTT
CDR3: CATKAGEMNTGELFF
D: TRBD2
size: -
length: 15
J: TRBJ2-2
V: TRBV15

DNA: TGTGCCAGCAGTTACGGCCGGGGACAGGGTATGCAGTACTTC
CDR3: CASSYGRGQGMQYF
D: TRBD1
size: -
length: 14
J: TRBJ2-7
V: TRBV6-5

DNA: TGTGCCAGCAGCTCATCCGGGACAGTTCATGGCTACACCTTC
CDR3: CASSSSGTVHGYTF
D: TRBD1
size: -
length: 14
J: TRBJ1-2
V: TRBV7-2

DNA: TGCGCCAGCAGCGATGATCCCCCGGGTTCGAGCACAGATACGCAGTATTTT
CDR3: CASSDDPPGSSTDTQYF
D: -
size: -
length: 17
J: TRBJ2-3
V: TRBV4-1

DNA: TGTGCCAGTAGCTTGGGACAGGGTTGGGCTGAAGCTTTCTTT
CDR3: CASSLGQGWAEAFF
D: TRBD1
size: -
length: 14
J: TRBJ1-1
V: TRBV19

DNA: TGTGCCAGCAGCGCGGGACCGTACACTGAAGCTTTCTTT
CDR3: CASSAGPYTEAFF
D: -
size: -
length: 13
J: TRBJ1-1
V: TRBV7-2

DNA: TGTGCCAGCAGTGATGTGTACGAGCAGTACTTC
CDR3: CASSDVYEQYF
D: -
size: -
length: 11
J: TRBJ2-7
V: TRBV2

DNA: TGTGCCAGCAGCCTTTTGCCAGCTAACTATGGCTACACCTTC
CDR3: CASSLLPANYGYTF
D: -
size: -
length: 14
J: TRBJ1-2
V: TRBV7-2

DNA: TGTGCCAGCAGCTGGACACCTAACACCGGGGAGCTGTTTTTT
CDR3: CASSWTPNTGELFF
D: -
size: -
length: 14
J: TRBJ2-2
V: TRBV5-6

DNA: TGTGCCAGCAGTTTAGGGGACGGGAACACTGAAGCTTTCTTT
CDR3: CASSLGDGNTEAFF
D: -
size: -
length: 14
J: TRBJ1-1
V: TRBV27